The 32 T cell receptor beta chains listed next were all sequenced from one sample in a study of patients with pleural tuberculosis. One entry per CDR3 protein results from TCRdb running MiXCR on the reads. The table has about 50,000 distinct CDR3 sequences, approximately 7.5% seen once. Every receptor here comes from a human donor with pleural tuberculosis.

This clonotype was seen ten or more times. V and J are TRBV12-3 or TRBV12-4 and TRBJ1-1, with D uncertain. V was trimmed by 3 bases and J by 2 bases, leaving 13 bases between them. This CDR3 has 15 residues. CDR3: CASSFGSGTNTEAFF. CDR3 in DNA: TGTGCCAGCAGTTTTGGGTCGGGCACTAACACTGAAGCTTTCTTT.

The gene calls are TRBV6-2 or TRBV6-3 and TRBJ2-7, with D possibly TRBD2 on 6 matching bases. From germline, CDR1 is MNHEY and CDR2 SVGEGT. V was shortened by 2 bases and J by 0 bases, with 11 bases between the two germline ends. CDR3 length: 15 amino acids. CDR3 in amino acids: CASSYIGTLSYEQYF. As DNA, the CDR3 is TGTGCCAGCAGTTACATAGGGACTCTCTCCTACGAGCAGTACTTC.

This clonotype was found many times. J is TRBJ1-4 and V is TRBV18, with TRBD1 matching over 8 bases. The CDR3 is 15 amino acids. V lost 5 bases to trimming and J lost 6 bases; unmatched junction nucleotides: 8. Germline CDR1 KGHSH, CDR2 LQKENI. CDR3 coding DNA: TGTGCCAGCTCAAGGGACAGGAGGAGAGATGAAAAACTGTTTTTT. Translated, it gives CASSRDRRRDEKLFF.

This clonotype was counted ten times or more. The chain combines TRBV11-1 with TRBJ1-1; D not certain. Deletions cut 7 bases from V and 1 base from J, with 13 bases between. This CDR3 is 14 amino acids long. Germline V gene lookup returns CDR1 SGHAT and CDR2 FQDESV (reference sequence). The CDR3, as DNA: TGTGCCAGCACCCCGATGGACCGGAACACTGAAGCTTTCTTT. Its protein is CASTPMDRNTEAFF.

This clonotype has at least ten counts. The chain employs TRBV6-5 and TRBJ2-1, with D unresolved. Trimming removed 4 bases from V and 6 bases from J, with 7 bases in between. Germline V gene sequence: CDR1 MNHEY, CDR2 SVGAGI. CDR3 size: 12 residues. CDR3 bases: TGTGCCAGCAGTTCGACCGGCAATGAGCAGTTCTTC. Translating it yields CASSSTGNEQFF.

This clonotype has just a few counts. One end of the junction fails to match germline, which may point to a read error. The genes are TRBV5-6 and TRBJ2-5, with 8 bases lining up with TRBD1. This CDR3 region has 13 residues. Germline CDR1 SGHDT, CDR2 YYEEEE. The CDR3 nucleotides read TGTGCCGGGGACAGGCCTCTCCAAGAGACCCAGTACTTT. Protein: CAGDRPLQETQYF.

This clonotype was found many times. The chain links TRBV14 to TRBJ2-1; 7 bases agree with TRBD1. After removal of 4 bases from V and 8 bases from J, the junction contained 8 bases not matched to a gene. Germline V gives CDR1 SGHDN, CDR2 FVKESK. CDR3 size: 14 residues. The DNA for the CDR3 is TGTGCCAGCAGCCGAAACAGGGGAAGGTATGAGCAGTTCTTC. Amino acids: CASSRNRGRYEQFF.

This clonotype was counted at least ten times. The V and J genes are TRBV12-3 or TRBV12-4 and TRBJ2-7; TRBD1 matches 7 bases. The CDR3 consists of 15 residues. Trimming took 5 bases from V and 3 from J; bases not matched to a gene: 10. CDR3 nucleotide sequence: TGTGCCAGCAGTAGAGGTCAGGGGGTATTCTACGAGCAGTACGTC. Protein sequence: CASSRGQGVFYEQYV.

This clonotype was counted many times. The rearrangement joins TRBV2 to TRBJ2-1; no reliable D call. Germline V lookup: CDR1 SNHLY, CDR2 FYNNEI. CDR3 length: 16 amino acids. The V and J ends lost 2 bases and 3 bases respectively, with 14 bases between them. The DNA for the CDR3 is TGTGCCAGCAGTGAAATGGGAAGCGAGATCTACAATGAGCAGTTCTTC. The encoded protein is CASSEMGSEIYNEQFF.

The chain has TRBV18 and TRBJ2-4; 7 bases align to TRBD1. Germline V gives CDR1 KGHSH, CDR2 LQKENI. The V and J ends lost 6 bases and 8 bases, in that order; junction bases with no gene match: 7. This CDR3 has 13 residues. In DNA form, the CDR3 reads TGTGCCAGCTCTCGAGGACAGGATTACATTCAGTACTTC. Residues: CASSRGQDYIQYF.

This clonotype came up a few times. The chain couples TRBV29-1 to TRBJ2-2, with D possibly matching TRBD1 (5 bases). Trimming left V 4 bases short and J 0 bases short, with 9 bases between. The CDR3 has 14 amino acids. The germline V gene encodes CDR1 SQVTM and CDR2 ANQGSEA. The CDR3 coding sequence is TGCAGCGTTGGGTCGACAGCGAACACCGGGGAGCTGTTTTTT. Translating gives CSVGSTANTGELFF.

In this sample, this clonotype turned up many times. The chain recombines TRBV27 with TRBJ2-7, with TRBD1 matching 8 bases. Unmatched junction bases numbered 5, after V lost 2 bases and J lost 5 bases. This CDR3 region has 14 residues. Germline-derived CDR1 and CDR2 are MNHEY and SMNVEV (reference sequence). For the CDR3, the DNA is TGTGCCAGCAGTTTACGGACAGGGTTCGACGAGCAGTACTTC. Its translation: CASSLRTGFDEQYF.

This clonotype has ten or more counts. The chain combines TRBV18 with TRBJ1-1; D unclear. This CDR3 comprises 12 residues. Trimming removed 3 bases at V and 0 bases at J, with 2 bases between. CDR1 is KGHSH and CDR2 is LQKENI in the germline V gene. CDR3 bases: TGTGCCAGCTCACCGATGAACACTGAAGCTTTCTTT. Amino acids: CASSPMNTEAFF.

This clonotype has at least ten counts. This sequence joins TRBV20-1 and TRBJ1-1; a weak D match, TRBD1 (5 bases). CDR1 and CDR2 from the germline V gene are DFQATT and SNEGSKA (reference sequence). V was pared by 0 bases and J by 6 bases, with 8 bases between. The CDR3 length is 12 residues. The CDR3 DNA reads as TGCAGTGCTAGAGACCTGGGACCTGAAGCTTTCTTT. It yields the protein CSARDLGPEAFF.

This clonotype was seen many times. The chain has TRBV20-1 and TRBJ2-7; D ambiguous. This CDR3 comprises 14 residues. Germline-derived CDR1 and CDR2 are DFQATT and SNEGSKA (reference sequence). V dropped 2 bases and J dropped 0 bases, with 11 bases sitting between them. As DNA, the CDR3 is TGCAGTGCTAGACCCGGTTTCAGCTCCTACGAGCAGTACTTC. Its protein is CSARPGFSSYEQYF.

CDR3 DNA sequence: TGTGCCAGCAGCTTAGGCCCGGGACAGGGGTTTACAGATACGCAGTATTTT. It specifies CASSLGPGQGFTDTQYF. V gene TRBV13 combines with J gene TRBJ2-3, with 10 bases aligning to TRBD1. V lost 0 bases, J lost 3 bases, and 6 bases stayed unmatched. Germline V gene data show CDR1 as PRHDT and CDR2 as FYEKMQ (reference sequence). The CDR3 length is 17 residues.

This clonotype was detected many times. V and J are TRBV11-1 and TRBJ1-2, with a tentative D call TRBD1 (5 bases). The germline V gene has CDR1 SGHAT and CDR2 FQDESV (reference sequence). Trimming removed 3 bases from V and 5 bases from J, with 10 bases in between. The CDR3 extends over 13 amino acids. The CDR3 sequence is CASSFPQGYGYTF. DNA of the CDR3: TGTGCCAGCAGCTTCCCGCAGGGTTATGGCTACACCTTC.

This clonotype was counted ten times or more. V and J are TRBV4-2 and TRBJ1-1, with a tentative D call TRBD1 (5 bases). Germline CDR1 LGHNA, CDR2 YNFKEQ. The CDR3 spans 16 residues. Trimming left V 6 bases short and J 1 base short, with 18 bases between. The CDR3 loop is CASRHPGPGKNTEAFF. The CDR3 coding sequence is TGTGCCAGCAGACATCCCGGGCCAGGGAAGAACACTGAAGCTTTCTTT.

This clonotype was observed many times. The chain couples TRBV20-1 to TRBJ2-7; 12 nucleotides agree with TRBD2. This CDR3 has 13 amino acids. The V gene's germline CDR1 is DFQATT and CDR2 SNEGSKA (reference sequence). The ends lost 6 bases at V and 0 bases at J; junction bases unmatched: 0. This chain's CDR3 is CSATSGSSYEQYF. In DNA, the CDR3 is TGCAGTGCGACTAGCGGGAGCTCCTACGAGCAGTACTTC.

In its sample, this clonotype was seen many times. This chain connects TRBV2 to TRBJ1-2; maybe TRBD1 (6 bases). The length of the CDR3 is 15 residues. Trimming pared 0 bases from V and 6 bases from J, leaving 14 bases between. Germline CDR1 is SNHLY and CDR2 is FYNNEI. CDR3 in amino acids: CASSEAPHRDDGYTF. CDR3 bases: TGTGCCAGCAGTGAAGCGCCCCACAGGGACGATGGCTACACCTTC.

This chain joins TRBV11-2 and TRBJ2-1; no definite D call. Between the trimmed V and J ends, which lost 3 bases and 6 bases, there was a span of 9 bases. Germline V lookup: CDR1 SGHAT, CDR2 FQNNGV. CDR3 size: 13 residues. The CDR3 sequence is CASSLGSLNEQFF. The CDR3 DNA reads TGTGCCAGCAGCTTGGGCTCCCTCAATGAGCAGTTCTTC. Using reference TRBV11-2 and TRBJ2-1 for the parts outside the CDR3, the full variable domain is EAGVAQSPRYKIIEKRQSVAFWCNPISGHATLYWYQQILGQGPKLLIQFQNNGVVDDSQLPKDRFSAERLKGVDSTLKIQPAKLEDSAVYLCASSLGSLNEQFFGPGTRLTVL.

This clonotype was recorded many times. This sequence joins TRBV6-2 or TRBV6-3 and TRBJ1-1; unclear D gene. Trimming shortened V by 1 base and J by 11 bases, and 20 bases separated the two germline ends. CDR1 MNHEY and CDR2 SVGEGT come from the germline V gene. The length of the CDR3 is 15 residues. The CDR3 spells CASSYLGGTSANAFF. The CDR3 DNA is TGTGCCAGCAGTTACTTGGGCGGCACCTCGGCTAACGCTTTCTTT.

This clonotype was picked up many times. V usage is TRBV28 and J usage is TRBJ1-6; the D is unclear. The V end lost 8 bases, the J end lost 0 bases, and 5 bases lay between the germline ends. The CDR3 runs 13 residues. Germline V gene data show CDR1 as MDHEN and CDR2 as SYDVKM. CDR3 residues: CASSSSYNSPLHF. CDR3 nucleotides: TGTGCCAGCTCTAGCTCCTATAATTCACCCCTCCACTTT. The full variable domain, in which reference TRBV28 and TRBJ1-6 provide the parts outside the CDR3, is DVKVTQSSRYLVKRTGEKVFLECVQDMDHENMFWYRQDPGLGLRLIYFSYDVKMKEKGDIPEGYSVSREKKERFSLILESASTNQTSMYLCASSSSYNSPLHFGNGTRLTVT.

This clonotype was seen at least ten times. J is TRBJ1-1 and V is TRBV24-1; 8 bases line up with TRBD1. The CDR3 is 15 amino acids. The germline CDR1 and CDR2 sequences are KGHDR and SFDVKD. Trimming removed 4 bases from V and 1 base from J; junction bases left unmatched: 4. The CDR3 sequence: CATSERQGKNTEAFF. CDR3 nucleotide sequence: TGTGCCACCAGTGAGAGACAGGGGAAGAACACTGAAGCTTTCTTT.

This clonotype was recorded many times. The CDR3 DNA follows: TGCAGTGCTAGATTAGAAAACCAGGGAGCTAACTATGGCTACACCTTC. Its translation: CSARLENQGANYGYTF. This chain uses TRBV20-1 with TRBJ1-2; weak D call: TRBD1 (5 bases). This CDR3 region has 16 residues. Germline V gives CDR1 DFQATT, CDR2 SNEGSKA (reference sequence). Trimming stripped 2 bases from V and 0 bases from J, with 16 bases between.

This clonotype was seen ten or more times. The chain combines TRBV2 with TRBJ2-3, with D unresolved. This CDR3 contains 12 residues. Per the germline V gene, CDR1 is SNHLY and CDR2 is FYNNEI. With 1 base removed from V and 4 bases from J, the gap between germline ends came to 3 bases. Here the CDR3 reads CASSEDSDTQYF. The CDR3 coding sequence is TGTGCCAGCAGTGAAGATTCAGATACGCAGTATTTT.

Concerning this clonotype itself: Given a much more abundant clone one base away, this may be a read error. The chain links TRBV12-3 or TRBV12-4 to TRBJ2-7, with D unresolved. The CDR3 totals 13 residues. Trimming removed 6 bases at V and 1 base at J, with 10 bases between. For the CDR3, the DNA is TGTGCCAGCAGCCAGATAGGGTCCTACGAGCAGTACTTC. Protein sequence: CASSQIGSYEQYF.

The sample holds many counts of this clonotype. Here the CDR3 reads CASSEASGTGVYEQYF. Here the CDR3 DNA reads TGTGCCAGCAGTGAAGCCTCCGGGACAGGGGTCTACGAGCAGTACTTC. The chain recombines TRBV2 with TRBJ2-7; 10 bases align to TRBD1. The CDR3 contains 16 residues. J gave up 3 bases and V 0 bases, and 5 bases lay outside the gene matches. The germline V gene has CDR1 SNHLY and CDR2 FYNNEI.

This clonotype has a count of ten or more. This chain joins TRBV3-1 and TRBJ1-5, with D hard to call. The CDR3 runs to 13 residues. V lost 2 bases, J lost 3 bases, and 5 bases lay in between. Germline CDR1 and CDR2: LGHDT and YNNKEL (reference sequence). The CDR3 here is CASSQKINQPQHF. In DNA, the CDR3 is TGTGCCAGCAGCCAAAAGATCAATCAGCCCCAGCATTTT.

This clonotype has at least ten counts. This sequence joins TRBV10-3 and TRBJ2-5; D not certain. Germline-derived CDR1 and CDR2 are ENHRY and SYGVKD. The CDR3 has 13 residues. Trimming stripped 7 bases from V and 2 bases from J, with 11 bases between. Written as DNA, the CDR3 is TGTGCCATCAATTCCGCCTCTCAAGAGACCCAGTACTTC. It encodes CAINSASQETQYF.

The sample holds many counts of this clonotype. The chain combines TRBV25-1 with TRBJ2-1; D remains unclear. CDR1 is MGHDK and CDR2 is SYGVNS in the germline V gene. The CDR3 covers 10 residues. The V end was cut by 3 bases, the J end by 8 bases, with 2 bases between. DNA for the CDR3: TGTGCCAGCAGTGATCATGAGCAGTTCTTC. Its protein is CASSDHEQFF.

On this clonotype: Being one base from a much bigger clone, this may be a read error. The V call is TRBV29-1, the J call TRBJ1-1; D perhaps matches TRBD1 (5 bases). Trimming removed 7 bases at V and 7 bases at J, with 10 bases between. This CDR3 has 10 amino acids. Looked up from germline, CDR1 is SQVTM and CDR2 is ANQGSEA. In nucleotides, the CDR3 is TGCAGCGCCGACAGCCTTGAAGCTTTCTTT. This encodes CSADSLEAFF.